What follows are 9 T cell receptor beta chains derived from one specimen sequenced in a study of cytomegalovirus exposure and HLA in healthy donors. This PCR relied on a set of 60 Vbeta primers and 13 Jbeta primers. Repertoires were generated with immunoSEQ multiplex PCR, while TCRdb's copy carries only in-frame clones and drops some. The table records some 130,000 clones, more than 75% of them present only once. Material: PBMCs. The origin of the receptors is a man aged 25 to 45 in good health and CMV-seronegative.

This clone was found a few times. The rearrangement links TRBV5-5 to TRBJ2-7; D not certain. In germline, CDR1 is SGHKS, CDR2 YYEKEE (reference sequence). V shed 4 bases and J shed 3 bases, with 5 bases lying between them. CDR3 length equals 11 residues. Written as DNA, the CDR3 is TGTGCCAGCAGCCCCCACTACGAGCAGTACTTC. This encodes CASSPHYEQYF.

The chain employs TRBV7-7 and TRBJ2-3; 8 positions agree with TRBD2. The germline V gene encodes CDR1 SSHAT and CDR2 FNYEAQ (reference sequence). V lost 5 bases and J lost 6; bases outside the gene matches: 7. The CDR3 is 14 amino acids. The CDR3 coding sequence is TGTGCCAGCAGCCGAGCGGGAGAAGTGGATACGCAGTATTTT. It yields the protein CASSRAGEVDTQYF.

The V and J genes are TRBV30 and TRBJ1-5, with D tentatively TRBD1 (5 bases). V lost 8 bases, J lost 6 bases, and 20 bases lay in between. The CDR3 is made up of 14 amino acids. Germline-derived CDR1 and CDR2 are GTSNPN and SVGIG (reference sequence). DNA for the CDR3: TGTGCCGCGACCCGGGGGGGTAACGGTCAGCCCCAGCATTTT. The encoded protein is CAATRGGNGQPQHF. Looking up the rest from reference TRBV30 and TRBJ1-5 gives the full variable domain: SQTIHQWPATLVQPVGSPLSLECTVEGTSNPNLYWYRQAAGRGLQLLFYSVGIGQISSEVPQNLSASRPQDRQFILSSKKLLLSDSGFYLCAATRGGNGQPQHFGDGTRLSIL.

This clone showed up just once. The rearrangement joins TRBV10-2 to TRBJ1-2; 7 bases are shared with TRBD1. CDR3 length: 15 amino acids. The junction had 3 bases not matched to a gene; V was cut back by 2 bases and J by 0 bases. Germline V gene sequence: CDR1 WSHSY, CDR2 SAAADI. For the CDR3, the DNA is TGCGCCAGCAGTGAGGGACAGGTTTCTAACTATGGCTACACCTTC. Amino acids: CASSEGQVSNYGYTF.

CDR3 residues: CASSSDSNTDTQYF. The CDR3 DNA is TGTGCCAGCAGCTCGGACAGTAACACAGATACGCAGTATTTT. V gene TRBV5-5 combines with J gene TRBJ2-3; possible D gene TRBD1, 6 bases. The CDR3 has 14 residues. V was trimmed by 3 bases and J by 2 bases, leaving 10 bases between them. Germline-derived CDR1 and CDR2 are SGHKS and YYEKEE (reference sequence).

The chain has TRBV28 and TRBJ2-1; 12 nucleotides agree with TRBD2. This CDR3 spans 16 amino acids. The ends lost 5 bases at V and 0 bases at J; junction bases unmatched: 2. Germline lookup yields CDR1 MDHEN and CDR2 SYDVKM. In DNA, the CDR3 is TGTGCCAGCAGTAAGACTAGCGGGAGCTCCTACAATGAGCAGTTCTTC. Protein: CASSKTSGSSYNEQFF.

This clone was detected a few times. The rearrangement uses TRBV5-1 and TRBJ1-2; TRBD1 matches 12 bases. The CDR3 length is 16 residues. The junction had 13 bases not matched to a gene; V was cut back by 9 bases and J by 4 bases. CDR1 and CDR2 from the germline V gene are SGHRS and YFSETQ. The CDR3 region is CATRPGTGGSGYGYTF. CDR3 nucleotide sequence: TGCGCCACCCGACCCGGGACAGGGGGCTCGGGCTATGGCTACACCTTC.

This chain joins TRBV10-3 and TRBJ1-4; 7 bases align to TRBD1. The CDR3 spans 13 residues. CDR1 and CDR2 (germline): ENHRY, SYGVKD. Losses at the gene ends were 8 bases for V and 7 bases for J; bases not matched to a gene: 7. The CDR3 sequence: CAIAGGPGEKLFF. The CDR3 DNA reads TGTGCCATCGCAGGGGGACCGGGTGAAAAACTGTTTTTT.

The sample holds a few counts of this clone. The chain has TRBV5-4 and TRBJ1-2; D may be TRBD1 (5 bases). CDR3 length equals 14 residues. Germline CDR1 and CDR2: SGHNT and YYREEE (reference sequence). The germline V and J ends were trimmed by 4 bases and 2 bases, with 12 bases remaining between them. CDR3 sequence: CASSPAGQNYGYTF. The CDR3 DNA reads TGTGCCAGCAGCCCAGCAGGACAAAACTATGGCTACACCTTC. Full variable domain (missing parts from reference TRBV5-4 and TRBJ1-2): ETGVTQSPTHLIKTRGQQVTLRCSSQSGHNTVSWYQQALGQGPQFIFQYYREEENGRGNFPPRFSGLQFPNYSSELNVNALELDDSALYLCASSPAGQNYGYTFGSGTRLTVV.